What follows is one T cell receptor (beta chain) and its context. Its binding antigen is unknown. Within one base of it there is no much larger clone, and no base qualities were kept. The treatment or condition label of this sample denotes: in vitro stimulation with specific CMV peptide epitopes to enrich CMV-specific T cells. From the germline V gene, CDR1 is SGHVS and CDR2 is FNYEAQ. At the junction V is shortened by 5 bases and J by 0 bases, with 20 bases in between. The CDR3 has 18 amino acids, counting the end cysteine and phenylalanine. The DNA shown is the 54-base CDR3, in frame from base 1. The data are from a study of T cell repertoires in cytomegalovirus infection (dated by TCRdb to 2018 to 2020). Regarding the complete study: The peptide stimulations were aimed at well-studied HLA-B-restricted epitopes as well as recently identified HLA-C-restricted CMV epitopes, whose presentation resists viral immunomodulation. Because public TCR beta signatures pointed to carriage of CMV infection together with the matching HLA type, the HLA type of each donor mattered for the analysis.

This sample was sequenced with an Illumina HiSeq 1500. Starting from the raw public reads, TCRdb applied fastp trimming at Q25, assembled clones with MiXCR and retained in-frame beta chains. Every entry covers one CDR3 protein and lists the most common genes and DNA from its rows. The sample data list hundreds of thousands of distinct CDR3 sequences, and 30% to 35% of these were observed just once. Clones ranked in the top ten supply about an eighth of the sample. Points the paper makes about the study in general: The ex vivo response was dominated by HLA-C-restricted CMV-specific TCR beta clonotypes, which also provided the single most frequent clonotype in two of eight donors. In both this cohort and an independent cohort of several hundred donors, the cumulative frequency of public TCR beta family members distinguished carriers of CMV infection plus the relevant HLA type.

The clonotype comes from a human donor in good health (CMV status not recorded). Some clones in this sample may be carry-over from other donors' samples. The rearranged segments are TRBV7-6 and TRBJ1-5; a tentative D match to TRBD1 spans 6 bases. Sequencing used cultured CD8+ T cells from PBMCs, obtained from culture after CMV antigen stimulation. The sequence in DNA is TGTGCCAGCAGCATATATTCCGGGGCAGGGGTTAGCAATCAGCCCCAGCATTTT. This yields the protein CASSIYSGAGVSNQPQHF.